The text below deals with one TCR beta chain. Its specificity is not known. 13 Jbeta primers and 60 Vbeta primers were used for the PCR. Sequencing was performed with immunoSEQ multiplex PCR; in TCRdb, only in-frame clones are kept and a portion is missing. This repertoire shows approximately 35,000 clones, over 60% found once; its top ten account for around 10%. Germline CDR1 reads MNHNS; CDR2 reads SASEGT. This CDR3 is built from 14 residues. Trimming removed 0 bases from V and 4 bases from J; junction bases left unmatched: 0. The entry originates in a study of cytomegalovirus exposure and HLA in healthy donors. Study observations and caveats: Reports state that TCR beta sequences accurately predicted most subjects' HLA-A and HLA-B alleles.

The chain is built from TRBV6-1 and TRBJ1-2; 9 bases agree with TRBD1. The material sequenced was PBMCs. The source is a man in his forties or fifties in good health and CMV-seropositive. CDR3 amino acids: CASSEATGGYGYTF. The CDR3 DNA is TGTGCCAGCAGTGAAGCGACAGGGGGCTATGGCTACACCTTC.